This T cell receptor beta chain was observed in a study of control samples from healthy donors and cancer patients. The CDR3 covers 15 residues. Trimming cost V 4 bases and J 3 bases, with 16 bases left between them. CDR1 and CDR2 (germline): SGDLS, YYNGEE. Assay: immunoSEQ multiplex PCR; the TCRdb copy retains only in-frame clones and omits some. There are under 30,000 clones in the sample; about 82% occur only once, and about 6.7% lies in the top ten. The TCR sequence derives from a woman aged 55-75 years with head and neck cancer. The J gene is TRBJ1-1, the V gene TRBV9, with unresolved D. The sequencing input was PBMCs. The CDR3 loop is CASSKRPDRDTEAFF. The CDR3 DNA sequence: TGTGCCAGCAGCAAACGTCCAGATAGGGACACTGAAGCTTTCTTT.